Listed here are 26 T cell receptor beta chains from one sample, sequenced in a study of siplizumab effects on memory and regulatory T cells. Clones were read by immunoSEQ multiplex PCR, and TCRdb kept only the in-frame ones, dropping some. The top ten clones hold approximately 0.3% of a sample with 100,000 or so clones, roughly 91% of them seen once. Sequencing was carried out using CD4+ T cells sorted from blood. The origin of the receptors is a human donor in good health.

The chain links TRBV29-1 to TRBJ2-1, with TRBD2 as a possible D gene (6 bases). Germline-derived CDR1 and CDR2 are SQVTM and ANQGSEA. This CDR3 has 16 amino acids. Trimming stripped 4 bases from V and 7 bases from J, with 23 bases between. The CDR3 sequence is CSVGGPRLEIGNEQFF. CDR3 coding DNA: TGCAGCGTTGGAGGTCCGAGACTAGAAATTGGGAATGAGCAGTTCTTC.

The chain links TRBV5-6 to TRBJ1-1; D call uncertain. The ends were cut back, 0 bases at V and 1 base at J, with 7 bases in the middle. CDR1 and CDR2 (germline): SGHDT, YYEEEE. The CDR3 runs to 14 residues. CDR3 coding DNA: TGTGCCAGCAGCTTGGCCGACTGGAACACTGAAGCTTTCTTT. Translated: CASSLADWNTEAFF.

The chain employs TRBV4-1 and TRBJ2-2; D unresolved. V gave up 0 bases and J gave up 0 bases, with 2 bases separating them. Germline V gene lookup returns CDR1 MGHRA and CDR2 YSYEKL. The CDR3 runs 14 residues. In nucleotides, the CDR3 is TGCGCCAGCAGCCAAGACCCGAACACCGGGGAGCTGTTTTTT. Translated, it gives CASSQDPNTGELFF.

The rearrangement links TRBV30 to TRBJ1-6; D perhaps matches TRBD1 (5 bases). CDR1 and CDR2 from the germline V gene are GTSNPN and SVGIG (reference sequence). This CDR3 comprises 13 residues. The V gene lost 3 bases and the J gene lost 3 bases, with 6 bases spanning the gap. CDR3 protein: CAWRGVYNSPLHF. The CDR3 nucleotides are TGTGCCTGGAGAGGGGTCTATAATTCACCCCTCCACTTT.

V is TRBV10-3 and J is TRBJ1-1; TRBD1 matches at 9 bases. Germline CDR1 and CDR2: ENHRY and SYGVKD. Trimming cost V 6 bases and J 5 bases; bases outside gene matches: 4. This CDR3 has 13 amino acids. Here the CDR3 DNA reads TGTGCCATCAGCAGGACAGGGGAGACTGAAGCTTTCTTT. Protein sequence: CAISRTGETEAFF.

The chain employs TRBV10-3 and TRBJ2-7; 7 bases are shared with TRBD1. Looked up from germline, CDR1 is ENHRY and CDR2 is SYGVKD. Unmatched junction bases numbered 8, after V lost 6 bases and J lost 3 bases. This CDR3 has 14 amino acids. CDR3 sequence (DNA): TGTGCCATCAGGAACAGGGGATCCAACTACGAGCAGTACTTC. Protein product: CAIRNRGSNYEQYF.

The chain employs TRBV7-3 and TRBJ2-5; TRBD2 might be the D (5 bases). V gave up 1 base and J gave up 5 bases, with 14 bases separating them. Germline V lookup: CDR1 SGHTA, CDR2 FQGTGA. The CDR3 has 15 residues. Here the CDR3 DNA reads TGTGCCAGCAGCTTAATTGGGGAACCGGGGGAGACCCAGTACTTC. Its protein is CASSLIGEPGETQYF.

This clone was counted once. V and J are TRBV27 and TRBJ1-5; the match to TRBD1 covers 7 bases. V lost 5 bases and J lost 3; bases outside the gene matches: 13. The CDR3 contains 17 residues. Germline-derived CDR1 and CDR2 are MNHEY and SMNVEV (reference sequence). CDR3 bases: TGTGCCAGCAGTCCCTACAGGGGAACGGGGCCCAATCAGCCCCAGCATTTT. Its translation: CASSPYRGTGPNQPQHF.

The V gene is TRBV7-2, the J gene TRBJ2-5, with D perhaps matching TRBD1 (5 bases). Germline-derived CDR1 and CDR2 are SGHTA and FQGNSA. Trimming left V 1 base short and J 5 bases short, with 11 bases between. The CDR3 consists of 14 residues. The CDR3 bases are TGTGCCAGCAGCTTAGGTTGGGGCCGCGAGACCCAGTACTTC. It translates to CASSLGWGRETQYF.

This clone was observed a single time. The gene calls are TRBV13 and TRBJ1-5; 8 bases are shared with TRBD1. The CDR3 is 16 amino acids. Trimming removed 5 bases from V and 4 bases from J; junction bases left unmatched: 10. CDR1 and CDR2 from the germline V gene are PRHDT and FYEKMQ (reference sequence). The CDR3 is CASSISATGGNQPQHF. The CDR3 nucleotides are TGTGCCAGCAGCATATCCGCCACAGGGGGGAATCAGCCCCAGCATTTT.

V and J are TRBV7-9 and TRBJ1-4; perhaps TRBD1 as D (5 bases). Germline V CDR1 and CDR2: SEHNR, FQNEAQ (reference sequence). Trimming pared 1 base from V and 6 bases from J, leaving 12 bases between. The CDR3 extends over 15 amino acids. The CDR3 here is CASSLGSGGYEKLFF. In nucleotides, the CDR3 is TGTGCCAGCAGCTTAGGGTCCGGGGGATATGAAAAACTGTTTTTT.

The CDR3 loop reads CASTDSPWAGELFF. DNA for the CDR3: TGTGCCAGCACCGACAGCCCGTGGGCCGGGGAGCTGTTTTTT. This chain joins TRBV6-5 and TRBJ2-2; possibly TRBD1 for D (5 bases). This CDR3 region has 14 residues. V shed 7 bases and J shed 6 bases, with 15 bases lying between them. CDR1 is MNHEY and CDR2 is SVGAGI in the germline V gene.

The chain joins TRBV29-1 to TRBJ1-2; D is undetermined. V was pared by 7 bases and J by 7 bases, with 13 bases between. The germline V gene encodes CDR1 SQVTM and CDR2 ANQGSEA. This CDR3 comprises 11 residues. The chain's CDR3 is CSGRFAFGYTF. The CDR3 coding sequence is TGCAGCGGCCGATTTGCTTTTGGCTACACCTTC.

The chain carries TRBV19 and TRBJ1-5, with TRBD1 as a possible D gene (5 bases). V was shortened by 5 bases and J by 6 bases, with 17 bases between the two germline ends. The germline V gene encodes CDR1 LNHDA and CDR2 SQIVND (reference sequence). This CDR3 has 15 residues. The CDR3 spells CASSPGGTGPQPQHF. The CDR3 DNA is TGTGCCAGTAGTCCCGGAGGGACGGGACCTCAGCCCCAGCATTTT.

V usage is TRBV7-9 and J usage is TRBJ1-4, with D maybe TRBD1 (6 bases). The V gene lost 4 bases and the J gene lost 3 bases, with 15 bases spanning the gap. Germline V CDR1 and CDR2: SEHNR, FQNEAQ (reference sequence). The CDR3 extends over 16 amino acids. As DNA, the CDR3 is TGTGCCAGCAGCTCTTGGGGCGGGGGCTCTAATGAAAAACTGTTTTTT. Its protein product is CASSSWGGGSNEKLFF.

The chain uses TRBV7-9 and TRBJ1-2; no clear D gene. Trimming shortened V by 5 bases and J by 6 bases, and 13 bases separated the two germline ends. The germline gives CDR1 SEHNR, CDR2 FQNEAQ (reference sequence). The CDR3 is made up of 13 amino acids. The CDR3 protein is CASSTPGWDGYTF. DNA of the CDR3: TGTGCCAGCAGCACGCCCGGATGGGATGGCTACACCTTC.

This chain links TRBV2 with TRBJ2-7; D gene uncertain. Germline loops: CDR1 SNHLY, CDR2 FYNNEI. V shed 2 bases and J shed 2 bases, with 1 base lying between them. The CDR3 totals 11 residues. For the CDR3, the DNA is TGTGCCAGCAGTGAAACCTACGAGCAGTACTTC. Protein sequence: CASSETYEQYF.

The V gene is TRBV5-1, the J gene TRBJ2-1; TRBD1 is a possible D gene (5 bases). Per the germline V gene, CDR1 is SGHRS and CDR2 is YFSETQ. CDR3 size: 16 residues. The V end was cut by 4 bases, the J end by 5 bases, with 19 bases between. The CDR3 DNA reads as TGCGCCAGCAGCCCGACCGCACAGGATGGTAACAATGAGCAGTTCTTC. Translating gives CASSPTAQDGNNEQFF.

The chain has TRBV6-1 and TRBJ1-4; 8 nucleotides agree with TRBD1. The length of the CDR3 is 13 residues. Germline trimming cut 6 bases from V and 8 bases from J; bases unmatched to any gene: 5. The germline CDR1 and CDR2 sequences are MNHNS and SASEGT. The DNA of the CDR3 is TGTGCCAGCAGGGGGACAGGTTACGAAAAACTGTTTTTT. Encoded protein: CASRGTGYEKLFF.

The CDR3 nucleotides read TGTGCCAGCAGAACGATGGACTCTGGGGCCAACGTCCTGACTTTC. This encodes CASRTMDSGANVLTF. The chain has TRBV6-6 and TRBJ2-6; D not certain. CDR1 is MNHNY and CDR2 is SVGAGI in the germline V gene (reference sequence). CDR3 size: 15 residues. V lost 6 bases to trimming and J lost 0 bases, with 9 bases between them.

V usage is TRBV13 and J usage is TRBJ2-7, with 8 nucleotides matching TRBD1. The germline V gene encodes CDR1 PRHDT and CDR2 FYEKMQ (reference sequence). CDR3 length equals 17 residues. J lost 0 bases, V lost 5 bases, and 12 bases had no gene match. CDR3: CASSDRTGRSSSYEQYF. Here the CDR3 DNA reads TGTGCCAGCAGCGATCGGACAGGGCGATCGAGCTCCTACGAGCAGTACTTC. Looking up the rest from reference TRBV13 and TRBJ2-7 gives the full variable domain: AAGVIQSPRHLIKEKRETATLKCYPIPRHDTVYWYQQGPGQDPQFLISFYEKMQSDKGSIPDRFSAQQFSDYHSELNMSSLELGDSALYFCASSDRTGRSSSYEQYFGPGTRLTVT.

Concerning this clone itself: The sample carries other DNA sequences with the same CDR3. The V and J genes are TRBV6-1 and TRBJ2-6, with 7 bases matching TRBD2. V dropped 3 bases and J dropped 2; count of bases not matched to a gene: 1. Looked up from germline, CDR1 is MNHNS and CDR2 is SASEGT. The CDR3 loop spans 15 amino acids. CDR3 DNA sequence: TGTGCCAGCAGTGATGGGGGGGCTGGGGCCAACGTCCTGACTTTC. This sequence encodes CASSDGGAGANVLTF.

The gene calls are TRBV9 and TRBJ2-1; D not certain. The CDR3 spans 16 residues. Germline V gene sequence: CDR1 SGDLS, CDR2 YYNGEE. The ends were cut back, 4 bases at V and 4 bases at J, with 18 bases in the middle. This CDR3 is CASSRNIISSYNEQFF. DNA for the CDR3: TGTGCCAGCAGCCGTAACATAATATCTAGTTACAATGAGCAGTTCTTC.

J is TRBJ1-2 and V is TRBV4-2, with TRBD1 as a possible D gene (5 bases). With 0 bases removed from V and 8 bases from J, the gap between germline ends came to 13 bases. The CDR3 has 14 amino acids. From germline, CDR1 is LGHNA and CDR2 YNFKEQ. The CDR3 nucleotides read TGTGCCAGCAGCCAAGATGACCTTGCAGGGGGCTACACCTTC. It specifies CASSQDDLAGGYTF.

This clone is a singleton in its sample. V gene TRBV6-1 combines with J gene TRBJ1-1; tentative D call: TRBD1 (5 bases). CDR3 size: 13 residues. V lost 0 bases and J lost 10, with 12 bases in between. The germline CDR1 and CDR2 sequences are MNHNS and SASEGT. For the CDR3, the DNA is TGTGCCAGCAGTGAAGCCCGGCAGGGTGGAGCTTTCTTT. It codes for CASSEARQGGAFF.

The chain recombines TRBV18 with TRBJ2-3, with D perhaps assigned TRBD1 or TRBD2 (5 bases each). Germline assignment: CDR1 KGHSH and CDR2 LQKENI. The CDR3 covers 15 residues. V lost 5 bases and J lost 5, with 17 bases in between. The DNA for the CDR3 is TGTGCCAGCTCAGTTAGACCGGGACCCGAAGATACGCAGTATTTT. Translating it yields CASSVRPGPEDTQYF.